This entry features one TCR beta chain sequence. As yet, its antigen is unknown. This entry comes from a study of T cell responses to AZD1222 COVID-19 vaccine. Notes on the study in general: At baseline, seropositivity was found in only 6 or 7 AZD1222 recipients. Repertoires were obtained only post-peak T cell response. Mapped onto spike, vaccine-associated CD4 TCRs spanned it and were dominant at 160-218 and 743-854. Donors in the cohort were predominantly white British and more often female, and clonal diversity was possibly underestimated.

V was trimmed by 5 bases and J by 7 bases, leaving 11 bases between them. The germline V gene has CDR1 SEHNR and CDR2 FQNEAQ (reference sequence). The CDR3 runs to 12 residues. The data were produced by immunoSEQ multiplex PCR, yet TCRdb's version contains in-frame clones alone and is incomplete. This table has about 140,000 clones, approximately 92% appearing once. The chain links TRBV7-9 to TRBJ1-2; no definite D call. This specimen was peripheral blood, taken on day 0 of AZD1222 vaccination. The receptor was isolated from an adult in good health. CDR3 residues: CASSPVSVGYTF. The DNA for the CDR3 is TGTGCCAGCAGCCCTGTTTCGGTTGGCTACACCTTC. Together with reference TRBV7-9 and TRBJ1-2, the CDR3 gives the full variable domain: DTGVSQNPRHKITKRGQNVTFRCDPISEHNRLYWYRQTLGQGPEFLTYFQNEAQLEKSRLLSDRFSAERPKGSFSTLEIQRTEQGDSAMYLCASSPVSVGYTFGSGTRLTVV.